This record covers a single T cell receptor beta chain. The data originate from a study of T cells expressing NK-cell markers. Beta-chain TCR cDNA was generated via 5'RACE template switching with UMIs. TCRdb reprocessed the 5' RACE reads and stores each CDR3 protein as one record, lacking DNA. This sample's table reports 200,000 to 300,000 distinct CDR3 sequences. In germline, CDR1 is DFQATT, CDR2 SNEGSKA (reference sequence). The length of the CDR3 is 11 residues. The clonotype was recovered from a woman between 18 and 70 years old in good health. The material sequenced was blood T cells: a sorted CD56 or NKG2C T cell subset, CD4+ or CD8+ T cells, or bulk PBMC T cells (not recorded which). The chain carries TRBV20-1 and TRBJ1-1. CDR3 region: CSASDNTEAFF.